A single sample is the source of the 7 T cell receptor beta chains below, sequenced in a study of neurological immune-mediated disorders (dated by TCRdb to between 2018 and 2020). The library was generated by 5' RACE. Sequencing used an Illumina HiSeq 2500. TCRdb redid the processing of the public reads, applying fastp at Q25 and MiXCR, and retained in-frame beta chains. Under each unique CDR3 protein, matching rows form one entry showing the most common genes and DNA. In all, the sample holds more than 50,000 distinct CDR3 sequences, and 3.9% of those were seen once. The top ten clonotypes cover 1% to 1.5% of the sample. The sample taken for sequencing was PBMCs. The receptors were sampled from a man aged 30 to 45 with multiple sclerosis.

This clonotype was counted ten times or more. V usage is TRBV5-1 and J usage is TRBJ2-7; 9 bases fit TRBD1. This CDR3 has 13 residues. The trim removed 3 bases at V and 5 bases at J, leaving 3 bases unmatched. CDR1 is SGHRS, CDR2 YFSETQ, per germline. The chain's CDR3 is CASSSGTGNEQYF. The CDR3, as DNA: TGCGCCAGCAGCTCGGGGACAGGGAACGAGCAGTACTTC.

This clonotype has a count of ten or more. The rearrangement links TRBV5-1 to TRBJ1-1; TRBD1 aligns across 8 bases. The CDR3 consists of 13 residues. J was trimmed by 8 bases and V by 4 bases; bases with no gene match: 7. CDR1 is SGHRS and CDR2 is YFSETQ in the germline V gene. The CDR3 is CASSPDREREAFF. The DNA of the CDR3 is TGCGCCAGCAGCCCGGACAGGGAGCGAGAAGCTTTCTTT.

This clonotype was recorded at least ten times. The J gene is TRBJ2-7, the V gene TRBV4-3; no clear D. There are 16 residues in the CDR3. Germline V gives CDR1 LGHNA, CDR2 YSLEER. Between the trimmed V and J ends, which lost 3 bases and 0 bases, there was a span of 15 bases. CDR3 sequence: CASSQVLETFSYEQYF. CDR3 coding DNA: TGCGCCAGCAGCCAGGTCCTTGAGACTTTCTCCTACGAGCAGTACTTC.

As to this clonotype: It may be a read error: a sequence one base away is much more abundant. The chain links TRBV4-1 to TRBJ1-5; D unclear. Germline CDR1 reads MGHRA; CDR2 reads YSYEKL. This CDR3 spans 15 amino acids. CDR3 region: CASSPWLDSNQPQNF. The CDR3 DNA reads as TGCGCCAGCAGCCCATGGCTGGATAGCAATCAGCCCCAGAATTTT.

This clonotype came up a few times. V gene TRBV20-1 combines with J gene TRBJ2-7; D call uncertain. V was pared by 3 bases and J by 2 bases, with 14 bases between. This CDR3 region has 14 residues. The germline gives CDR1 DFQATT, CDR2 SNEGSKA (reference sequence). CDR3 sequence reads: CSASTWERAYEQYF. CDR3 DNA: TGCAGTGCTAGTACCTGGGAAAGGGCCTACGAGCAGTACTTC.

This clonotype was detected many times. The CDR3 loop is CSVRDGTDEQYF. CDR3 DNA: TGCAGCGTTAGGGACGGGACAGACGAGCAGTACTTC. This sequence joins TRBV29-1 and TRBJ2-7, with 7 bases lining up with TRBD1. The CDR3 has 12 amino acids. V was pared by 5 bases and J by 5 bases, with 6 bases of the junction left unmatched. Per the germline V gene, CDR1 is SQVTM and CDR2 is ANQGSEA.

This clonotype was recorded at least ten times. The chain uses TRBV10-3 and TRBJ2-2; either TRBD1 or TRBD2 may supply D (6 bases each). Germline CDR1 and CDR2: ENHRY and SYGVKD. The CDR3 spans 13 residues. V shed 10 bases and J shed 6 bases, with 15 bases lying between them. The CDR3 DNA sequence: TGTGCCACCCCGGGGGCGGTGGCCGGGGAGCTGTTTTTT. Residues: CATPGAVAGELFF.